The source of this T cell receptor beta chain is a study of prognosis after radiotherapy for stage I lung cancer. The overall study: Enrolled patients were those with stage I non-small cell lung cancer, a group that was recruited between early 2018 and early 2019. Non-small cell lung cancer patients were all deemed medically inoperable. Radiotherapy: SBRT, 3 to 5 fractions, biologically effective dose at least 100 Gy.

Genomic DNA provided the template from which TCR beta CDR3 was amplified by two-round multiplex PCR. First-round PCR used primers specific to each TRBV and TRBJ gene. MiXCR, applied by TCRdb to the multiplex PCR reads, yields one record per CDR3 protein. The sample shows around 14,000 distinct CDR3 sequences, 25% to 30% of them seen only once. This clonotype was seen just once. Mismatch with germline at one junction end may stem from a read error. The sequenced sample was PBMCs, obtained before or after stereotactic body radiation therapy (not recorded which). The source of this sequence is a donor aged 50 or older with non-small cell lung cancer.

The CDR3 DNA follows: TGTGCCAGCAACTTAGTCGGGACATATGAAAAACTGTTTTTT. It codes for CASNLVGTYEKLFF. V and J are TRBV7-2 and TRBJ1-4; D is possibly TRBD1 (6 bases). The CDR3 runs 14 residues. CDR1 is SGHTA and CDR2 is FQGNSA in the germline V gene.